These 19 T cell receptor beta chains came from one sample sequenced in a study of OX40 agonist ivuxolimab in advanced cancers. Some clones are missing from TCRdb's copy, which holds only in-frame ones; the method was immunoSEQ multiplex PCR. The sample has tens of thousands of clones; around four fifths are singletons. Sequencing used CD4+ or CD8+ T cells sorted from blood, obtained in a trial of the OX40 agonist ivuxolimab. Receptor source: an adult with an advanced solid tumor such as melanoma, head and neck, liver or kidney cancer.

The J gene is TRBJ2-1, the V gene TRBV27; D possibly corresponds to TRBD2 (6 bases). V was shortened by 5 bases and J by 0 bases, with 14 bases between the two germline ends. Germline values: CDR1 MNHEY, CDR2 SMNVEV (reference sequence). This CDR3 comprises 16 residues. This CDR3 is CASSPPPSDSYNEQFF. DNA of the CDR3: TGTGCCAGCAGTCCCCCCCCTAGCGACTCCTACAATGAGCAGTTCTTC.

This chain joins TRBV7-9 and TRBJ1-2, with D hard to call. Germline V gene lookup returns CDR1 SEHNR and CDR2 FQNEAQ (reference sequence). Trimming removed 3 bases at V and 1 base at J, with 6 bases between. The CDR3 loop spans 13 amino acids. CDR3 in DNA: TGTGCCAGCAGCTTCGCGGATAACTATGGCTACACCTTC. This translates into CASSFADNYGYTF.

This CDR3 is CASSLYPSGGGSNQPQHF. Here the CDR3 DNA reads TGTGCCAGCAGTTTATACCCGAGTGGGGGGGGAAGCAATCAGCCCCAGCATTTT. The rearrangement joins TRBV27 to TRBJ1-5, with D possibly being TRBD1 (5 bases). The germline CDR1 and CDR2 sequences are MNHEY and SMNVEV (reference sequence). The V and J ends lost 1 base and 1 base respectively, with 17 bases between them. The length of the CDR3 is 18 residues.

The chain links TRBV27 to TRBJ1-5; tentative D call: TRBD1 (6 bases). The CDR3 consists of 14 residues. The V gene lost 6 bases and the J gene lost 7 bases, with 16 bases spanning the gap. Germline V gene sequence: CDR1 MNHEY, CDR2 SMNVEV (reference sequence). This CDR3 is CASSLYTGNQPQHF. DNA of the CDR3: TGTGCCAGCAGCCTCTATACAGGGAACCAGCCCCAGCATTTT.

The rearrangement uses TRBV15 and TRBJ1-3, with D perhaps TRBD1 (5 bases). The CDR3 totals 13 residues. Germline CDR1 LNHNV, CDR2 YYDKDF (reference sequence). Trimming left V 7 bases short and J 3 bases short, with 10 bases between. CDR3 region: CATTVQVGNTIYF. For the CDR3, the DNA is TGTGCCACCACTGTACAGGTTGGAAACACCATATATTTT.

The CDR3 here is CATDRGRPGIAEAFF. The CDR3 nucleotides read TGTGCCACCGACAGGGGCCGCCCGGGGATCGCTGAAGCTTTCTTT. This chain joins TRBV10-3 and TRBJ1-1; 8 bases align to TRBD1. This CDR3 spans 15 amino acids. After removal of 10 bases from V and 6 bases from J, the junction contained 16 bases not matched to a gene. Germline V CDR1 and CDR2: ENHRY, SYGVKD.

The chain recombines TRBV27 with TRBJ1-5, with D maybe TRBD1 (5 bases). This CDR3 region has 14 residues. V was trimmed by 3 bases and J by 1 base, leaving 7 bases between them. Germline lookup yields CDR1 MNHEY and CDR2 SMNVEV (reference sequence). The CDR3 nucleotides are TGTGCCAGCAGTTTCAGACAGAGCAATCAGCCCCAGCATTTT. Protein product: CASSFRQSNQPQHF.

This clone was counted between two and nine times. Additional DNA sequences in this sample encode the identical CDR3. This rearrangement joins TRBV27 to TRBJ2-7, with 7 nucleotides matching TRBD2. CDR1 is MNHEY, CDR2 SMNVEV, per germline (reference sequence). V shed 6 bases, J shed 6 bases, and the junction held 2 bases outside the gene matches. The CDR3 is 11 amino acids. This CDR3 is CASRWGGEQYF. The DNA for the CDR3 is TGTGCCAGCAGGTGGGGGGGCGAGCAGTACTTC.

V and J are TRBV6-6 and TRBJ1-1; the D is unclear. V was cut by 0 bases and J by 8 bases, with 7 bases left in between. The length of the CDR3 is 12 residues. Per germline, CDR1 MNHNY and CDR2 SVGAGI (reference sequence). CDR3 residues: CASSYSGREAFF. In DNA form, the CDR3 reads TGTGCCAGCAGTTACTCAGGCAGGGAAGCTTTCTTT.

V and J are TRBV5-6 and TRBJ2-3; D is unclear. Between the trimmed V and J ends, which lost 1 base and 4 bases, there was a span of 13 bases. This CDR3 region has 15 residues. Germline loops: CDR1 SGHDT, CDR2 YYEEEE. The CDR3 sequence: CASSLSPRLSDTQYF. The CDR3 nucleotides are TGTGCCAGCAGCTTGTCCCCCAGACTTTCAGATACGCAGTATTTT.

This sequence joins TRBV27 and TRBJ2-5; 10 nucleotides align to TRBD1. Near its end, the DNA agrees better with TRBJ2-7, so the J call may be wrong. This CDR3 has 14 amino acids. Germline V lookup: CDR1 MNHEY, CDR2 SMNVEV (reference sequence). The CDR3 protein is CASRLDRGTYEQYF. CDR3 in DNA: TGTGCCAGCCGCCTGGACAGGGGGACCTACGAGCAGTACTTC.

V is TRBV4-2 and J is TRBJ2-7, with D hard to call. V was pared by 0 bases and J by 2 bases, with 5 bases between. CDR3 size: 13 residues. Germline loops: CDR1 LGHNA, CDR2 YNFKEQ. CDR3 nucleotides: TGTGCCAGCAGCCAAGATACAACCTACGAGCAGTACTTC. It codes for CASSQDTTYEQYF.

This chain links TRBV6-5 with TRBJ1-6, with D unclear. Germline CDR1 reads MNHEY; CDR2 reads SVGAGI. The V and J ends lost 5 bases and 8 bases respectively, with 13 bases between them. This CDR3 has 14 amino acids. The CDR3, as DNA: TGTGCCAGCAGTGCAACAAGTTGGGATTCACCCCTCCACTTT. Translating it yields CASSATSWDSPLHF.

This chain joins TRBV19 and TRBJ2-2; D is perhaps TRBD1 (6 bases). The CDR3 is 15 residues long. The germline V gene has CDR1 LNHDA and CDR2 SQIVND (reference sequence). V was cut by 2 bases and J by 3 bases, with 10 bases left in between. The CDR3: CASSIQDSYTGELFF. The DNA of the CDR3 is TGTGCCAGTAGTATACAGGACAGCTACACCGGGGAGCTGTTTTTT.

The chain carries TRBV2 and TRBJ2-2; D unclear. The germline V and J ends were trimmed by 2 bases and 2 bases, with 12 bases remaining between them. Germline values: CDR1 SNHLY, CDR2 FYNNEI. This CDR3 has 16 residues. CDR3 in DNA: TGTGCCAGCAGTGAAAGGTGGCAGTACAACACCGGGGAGCTGTTTTTT. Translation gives CASSERWQYNTGELFF.

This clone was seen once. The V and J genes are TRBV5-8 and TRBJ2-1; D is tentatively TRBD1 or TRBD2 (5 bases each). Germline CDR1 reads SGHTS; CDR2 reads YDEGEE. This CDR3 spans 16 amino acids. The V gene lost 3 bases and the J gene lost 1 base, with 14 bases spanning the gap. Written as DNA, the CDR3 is TGTGCCAGCAGCTGGAGACAGAGGGTTTCCTACAATGAGCAGTTCTTC. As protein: CASSWRQRVSYNEQFF. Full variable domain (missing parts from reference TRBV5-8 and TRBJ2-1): EAGVTQSPTHLIKTRGQQATLRCSPISGHTSVYWYQQALGLGLQFLLWYDEGEERNRGNFPPRFSGRQFPNYSSELNVNALELEDSALYLCASSWRQRVSYNEQFFGPGTRLTVL.

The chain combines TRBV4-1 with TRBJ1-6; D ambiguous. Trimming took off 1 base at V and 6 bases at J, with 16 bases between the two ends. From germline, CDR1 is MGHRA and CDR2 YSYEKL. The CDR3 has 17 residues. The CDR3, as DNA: TGCGCCAGCAGCCAAGCGTCGAACCTAGGAGGTAATTCACCCCTCCACTTT. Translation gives CASSQASNLGGNSPLHF.

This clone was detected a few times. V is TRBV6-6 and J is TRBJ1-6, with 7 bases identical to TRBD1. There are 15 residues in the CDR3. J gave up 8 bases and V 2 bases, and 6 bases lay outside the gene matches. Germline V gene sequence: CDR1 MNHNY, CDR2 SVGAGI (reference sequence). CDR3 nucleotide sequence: TGTGCCAGCAGTTACCCGACAGGGACTGATTCACCCCTCCACTTT. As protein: CASSYPTGTDSPLHF.

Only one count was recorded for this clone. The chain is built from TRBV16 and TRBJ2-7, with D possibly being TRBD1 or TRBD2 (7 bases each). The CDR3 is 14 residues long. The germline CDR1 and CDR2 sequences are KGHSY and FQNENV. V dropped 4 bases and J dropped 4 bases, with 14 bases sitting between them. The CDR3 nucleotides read TGTGCCAGCAGCCGAGCGGGACAGAGATACGAGCAGTACTTC. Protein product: CASSRAGQRYEQYF.